This TCR beta chain was profiled in a study of T cell responses to AZD1222 COVID-19 vaccine. Across the whole study: Second-dose recipients at about 4 or about 12 weeks were treated as one pooled group. Findings of the study overall: A reported finding is that nearly half of spike-specific TCRs target unmutated variant regions. Along spike, vaccine-associated CD4 TCRs were found throughout, with dominance at 160-218 and 743-854. Receipt of two AZD1222 doses was followed by a rise in Spike-specific TCR breadth and depth.

Turning to this clone: The antigen remains undetermined.

TCRdb keeps only in-frame clones here, not all; method: immunoSEQ multiplex PCR. Of about 160,000 clones detected, under 95% appear once; the ten largest clones hold about 4.4%. V lost 4 bases and J lost 5, with 11 bases in between. This CDR3 is 13 amino acids long. Germline V CDR1 and CDR2: MNHEY, SMNVEV (reference sequence). The chain has TRBV27 and TRBJ2-5; D possibly matches TRBD1 or TRBD2 (5 bases each). Sequenced here: peripheral blood, sampled on day 0 of AZD1222 vaccination. This TCR was recovered from an adult in good health. The CDR3 is CASSSGPVETQYF. As DNA, the CDR3 is TGTGCCAGCAGTTCGGGGCCTGTGGAGACCCAGTACTTC.